The 10 T cell receptor beta chains given below trace back to one sample, sequenced in a study of cytomegalovirus exposure and HLA in healthy donors. Data came from immunoSEQ multiplex PCR; TCRdb stores just in-frame clones and leaves some out. This sample yields some 150,000 clones, of which around 83% are seen a single time; about 2.2% belongs to the top ten. The sequenced sample consisted of PBMCs. The receptors were gathered from a human donor in good health.

The chain links TRBV5-1 to TRBJ2-5; 7 bases fit TRBD1. The CDR3 runs to 18 residues. Losses at the gene ends were 0 bases for V and 4 bases for J; bases not matched to a gene: 15. CDR1 SGHRS and CDR2 YFSETQ come from the germline V gene. The CDR3 coding sequence is TGCGCCAGCAGCTTGGGGGCCCCGACAGGGTGGAATGGAGAGACCCAGTACTTC. Residues: CASSLGAPTGWNGETQYF.

DNA for the CDR3: TGCGCCAGCAGCCACGTTCAGGGGATGGCCAATCAGCCCCAGCATTTT. It specifies CASSHVQGMANQPQHF. The rearrangement joins TRBV4-1 to TRBJ1-5; TRBD1 might be the D (6 bases). The CDR3 sequence is 16 residues long. CDR1 MGHRA and CDR2 YSYEKL come from the germline V gene. With 3 bases removed from V and 3 bases from J, the gap between germline ends came to 15 bases.

V usage is TRBV18 and J usage is TRBJ2-2; D gene uncertain. V was cut by 3 bases and J by 5 bases, with 10 bases left in between. The CDR3 is made up of 14 amino acids. Germline-derived CDR1 and CDR2 are KGHSH and LQKENI. The CDR3 nucleotides are TGTGCCAGCTCACCTAGCAGAGGAACCGGGGAGCTGTTTTTT. Translation gives CASSPSRGTGELFF.

The rearrangement links TRBV15 to TRBJ2-1; 9 bases map to TRBD1. This CDR3 contains 15 residues. V was pared by 5 bases and J by 7 bases, with 9 bases of the junction left unmatched. Germline V lookup: CDR1 LNHNV, CDR2 YYDKDF (reference sequence). The CDR3 DNA reads TGTGCCACCAGCGGGACAGGGTACAATTCGAATGAGCAGTTCTTC. The encoded protein is CATSGTGYNSNEQFF.

The V and J genes are TRBV9 and TRBJ2-1; D is possibly TRBD2 (5 bases). Germline CDR1 and CDR2: SGDLS and YYNGEE. Trimming shortened V by 1 base and J by 7 bases, and 15 bases separated the two germline ends. The CDR3 is made up of 15 amino acids. Here the CDR3 reads CASSVMATRGNEQFF. Written as DNA, the CDR3 is TGTGCCAGCAGCGTAATGGCTACCAGAGGGAATGAGCAGTTCTTC.

The rearrangement uses TRBV27 and TRBJ1-1; D is perhaps TRBD1 (5 bases). The V gene lost 2 bases and the J gene lost 0 bases, with 7 bases spanning the gap. The CDR3 contains 14 residues. From germline, CDR1 is MNHEY and CDR2 SMNVEV (reference sequence). CDR3 region: CASSLRQLNTEAFF. As DNA, the CDR3 is TGTGCCAGCAGTTTAAGACAGTTGAACACTGAAGCTTTCTTT.

This sequence joins TRBV28 and TRBJ2-7; D is perhaps TRBD2 (5 bases). CDR3 size: 12 residues. CDR1 MDHEN and CDR2 SYDVKM come from the germline V gene. V lost 6 bases, J lost 5 bases, and 11 bases lay in between. The CDR3 is CASRTIHDEQYF. In nucleotides, the CDR3 is TGTGCCAGCAGGACTATTCACGACGAGCAGTACTTC.

The J gene is TRBJ1-1, the V gene TRBV7-2, with a tentative D call TRBD1 (5 bases). V shed 2 bases and J shed 1 base, with 17 bases lying between them. Germline V gives CDR1 SGHTA, CDR2 FQGNSA. This CDR3 has 17 amino acids. CDR3 in amino acids: CASSLMILGGKNTEAFF. DNA of the CDR3: TGTGCCAGCAGCTTAATGATTCTGGGGGGGAAGAACACTGAAGCTTTCTTT.

This rearrangement joins TRBV7-9 to TRBJ2-2; D is possibly TRBD2 (5 bases). The CDR3 consists of 14 residues. Germline CDR1 reads SEHNR; CDR2 reads FQNEAQ (reference sequence). V gave up 2 bases and J gave up 4 bases, with 8 bases separating them. The CDR3 bases are TGTGCCAGCAGCTTATACGAGGGCACCGGGGAGCTGTTTTTT. The encoded protein is CASSLYEGTGELFF.

This sequence joins TRBV18 and TRBJ1-3; perhaps TRBD1 as D (6 bases). The CDR3 length is 16 residues. CDR1 KGHSH and CDR2 LQKENI come from the germline V gene. Trimming shortened V by 2 bases and J by 2 bases, and 13 bases separated the two germline ends. The CDR3: CASSPLQDSAGNTIYF. In DNA, the CDR3 is TGTGCCAGCTCACCATTACAGGACAGCGCTGGAAACACCATATATTTT.